These 19 T cell receptor beta chains were all obtained from the same sample, sequenced in a study of blood T cell repertoires in COVID-19. Measured with immunoSEQ multiplex PCR; TCRdb has only the in-frame clones, and not every one. Among under 250,000 clones listed, just over 90% were seen once. Sequencing was done on a sample of peripheral blood. These receptors came from a man aged 25-45 years with acute or convalescent COVID-19.

V gene TRBV11-2 combines with J gene TRBJ1-6; no definite D call. Germline CDR1 reads SGHAT; CDR2 reads FQNNGV. The CDR3 totals 14 residues. The germline V and J ends were trimmed by 10 bases and 8 bases, with 18 bases remaining between them. The CDR3 sequence is CATRADGNYSPLHF. In DNA, the CDR3 is TGTGCCACCAGAGCGGACGGAAACTATTCACCCCTCCACTTT.

V is TRBV6-5 and J is TRBJ1-5; 7 nucleotides agree with TRBD1. Germline CDR1 is MNHEY and CDR2 is SVGAGI. The V gene end was trimmed by 8 bases and the J gene end by 0 bases; junction bases not matched to a gene: 4. The CDR3 runs 14 residues. The CDR3 coding sequence is TGTGCCAGCGTACAGGGGTATAGCAATCAGCCCCAGCATTTT. It is translated as CASVQGYSNQPQHF.

This clone was found once. V and J are TRBV18 and TRBJ2-2, with 9 bases aligning to TRBD1. V shed 6 bases and J 3 bases; nucleotides not matched to a gene: 5. CDR3 length: 15 residues. The V gene's germline CDR1 is KGHSH and CDR2 LQKENI. CDR3 coding DNA: TGTGCCAGCTCTCTGGACAGGGGATACACCGGGGAGCTGTTTTTT. Protein sequence: CASSLDRGYTGELFF.

The gene calls are TRBV11-2 and TRBJ2-3; the match to TRBD2 covers 9 bases. J lost 4 bases, V lost 2 bases, and 4 bases had no gene match. CDR3 length: 15 amino acids. Germline CDR1 and CDR2: SGHAT and FQNNGV. CDR3 coding DNA: TGTGCCAGCAGCTTACCTAGCGGGGCCCCAGATACGCAGTATTTT. Translating it yields CASSLPSGAPDTQYF.

This chain joins TRBV27 and TRBJ2-7; D not resolved. In germline, CDR1 is MNHEY, CDR2 SMNVEV (reference sequence). The V and J ends lost 3 bases and 3 bases respectively, with 12 bases between them. The CDR3 spans 14 residues. The chain's CDR3 is CASSLGRVHYEQYF. The CDR3 nucleotides are TGTGCCAGCAGTTTGGGCAGAGTACACTACGAGCAGTACTTC.

This clone was seen a single time. The chain links TRBV5-1 to TRBJ2-2; 8 bases align to TRBD2. The germline V gene encodes CDR1 SGHRS and CDR2 YFSETQ. The CDR3 totals 17 residues. V trimming: 2 bases; J trimming: 4 bases; junction bases outside the gene matches: 10. In DNA, the CDR3 is TGCGCCAGCAGCTTCCTAACTAGCGGCGGTTCCACCGGGGAGCTGTTTTTT. This codes for CASSFLTSGGSTGELFF. The variable domain in full, completed from reference TRBV5-1 and TRBJ2-2, reads KAGVTQTPRYLIKTRGQQVTLSCSPISGHRSVSWYQQTPGQGLQFLFEYFSETQRNKGNFPGRFSGRQFSNSRSEMNVSTLELGDSALYLCASSFLTSGGSTGELFFGEGSRLTVL.

The chain combines TRBV27 with TRBJ2-3, with D perhaps matching TRBD1 (6 bases). V was clipped by 5 bases and J by 0 bases, with 12 bases between them. CDR3 length equals 15 residues. Looked up from germline, CDR1 is MNHEY and CDR2 is SMNVEV (reference sequence). CDR3 coding DNA: TGTGCCAGCAGTCCCACAGGGTGGAGCACAGATACGCAGTATTTT. It codes for CASSPTGWSTDTQYF.

The chain uses TRBV4-1 and TRBJ1-6; possible D gene TRBD1, 5 bases. The CDR3 totals 16 residues. Germline CDR1 reads MGHRA; CDR2 reads YSYEKL. V dropped 2 bases and J dropped 0 bases, with 8 bases sitting between them. CDR3 coding DNA: TGCGCCAGCAGCCAACAGGGTCGCTCCTATAATTCACCCCTCCACTTT. It encodes CASSQQGRSYNSPLHF.

This chain joins TRBV11-2 and TRBJ2-7; D gene uncertain. The CDR3 sequence is 11 residues long. Trimming shortened V by 8 bases and J by 5 bases, and 10 bases separated the two germline ends. Germline values: CDR1 SGHAT, CDR2 FQNNGV. The CDR3 reads CASSRVNEQYF. CDR3 DNA: TGTGCCAGCTCTCGGGTGAACGAGCAGTACTTC.

The J gene is TRBJ2-2, the V gene TRBV3-1 (or the pseudogene TRBV3-2); 14 nucleotides agree with TRBD2. The CDR3 is 20 residues long. V gave up 5 bases and J gave up 4 bases; unmatched junction bases: 15. Germline V gene lookup returns CDR1 LGHDT and CDR2 YNNKEL (reference sequence). CDR3 loop: CASSSARRLAGGRATGELFF. Written as DNA, the CDR3 is TGTGCCAGCAGCTCAGCCCGTCGACTAGCGGGAGGGAGGGCCACCGGGGAGCTGTTTTTT.

The chain has TRBV6-5 and TRBJ2-1, with D possibly TRBD2 on 5 matching bases. This CDR3 comprises 11 residues. V was cut by 7 bases and J by 9 bases, with 10 bases left in between. From germline, CDR1 is MNHEY and CDR2 SVGAGI. This chain's CDR3 is CASKRRAEQFF. The DNA for the CDR3 is TGTGCCAGCAAGAGGCGGGCTGAGCAGTTCTTC.

The rearrangement uses TRBV11-3 and TRBJ2-1; TRBD2 matches 7 bases. V was clipped by 7 bases and J by 14 bases; unmatched bases: 14. The CDR3 runs to 13 residues. CDR1 SGHNT and CDR2 YENEEA come from the germline V gene. CDR3 nucleotides: TGTGCCAGCAAACCCATTATTAGGGGACTAAAGTTCTTC. Its protein is CASKPIIRGLKFF.

This clone was counted once. The chain has TRBV6-5 and TRBJ2-3; TRBD2 aligns across 10 bases. Germline CDR1 reads MNHEY; CDR2 reads SVGAGI. CDR3 length: 15 residues. Trimming removed 2 bases from V and 4 bases from J; junction bases left unmatched: 3. The CDR3 region has the DNA TGTGCCAGCAGTTACGAGCGGGGGGGCCCAGATACGCAGTATTTT. Protein: CASSYERGGPDTQYF.

In this sample, this clone turned up a few times. J is TRBJ2-1 and V is TRBV29-1, with D possibly TRBD1 on 6 matching bases. This CDR3 is 13 amino acids long. V lost 4 bases, J lost 7 bases, and 14 bases lay in between. CDR1 and CDR2 (germline): SQVTM, ANQGSEA. The CDR3 is CSVVEDRENEQFF. DNA of the CDR3: TGCAGCGTTGTAGAGGACAGAGAGAATGAGCAGTTCTTC.

In this sample, this clone turned up once. This sequence joins TRBV5-1 and TRBJ2-7; 7 bases align to TRBD1. This CDR3 has 15 residues. The trim removed 1 base at V and 1 base at J, leaving 5 bases unmatched. Germline V gives CDR1 SGHRS, CDR2 YFSETQ. CDR3: CASSLIETGSYEQYF. The CDR3 nucleotides read TGCGCCAGCAGCTTGATCGAGACAGGGTCCTACGAGCAGTACTTC.

The chain employs TRBV4-1 and TRBJ1-4; D remains unclear. Trimming pared 1 base from V and 0 bases from J, leaving 9 bases between. The V gene's germline CDR1 is MGHRA and CDR2 YSYEKL. The CDR3 has 16 residues. This chain's CDR3 is CASSQVTGATNEKLFF. The CDR3 nucleotides are TGCGCCAGCAGCCAAGTCACCGGAGCAACTAATGAAAAACTGTTTTTT.

The chain employs TRBV5-5 and TRBJ1-1, with D uncertain. The CDR3 is 13 residues long. Trimming removed 4 bases from V and 1 base from J, with 8 bases in between. The germline V gene has CDR1 SGHKS and CDR2 YYEKEE (reference sequence). The chain's CDR3 is CASSPSPNTEAFF. CDR3 DNA sequence: TGTGCCAGCAGCCCGTCCCCGAACACTGAAGCTTTCTTT.

The chain recombines TRBV4-1 with TRBJ2-3; TRBD1 aligns across 8 bases. CDR3 length equals 13 residues. V trimming: 4 bases; J trimming: 6 bases; junction bases outside the gene matches: 3. Germline V gene sequence: CDR1 MGHRA, CDR2 YSYEKL. This CDR3 reads CASSLGTGDTQYF. The CDR3 bases are TGCGCCAGCAGCCTCGGGACAGGTGATACGCAGTATTTT.

The genes are TRBV5-1 and TRBJ1-5; perhaps TRBD1 as D (5 bases). Between the trimmed V and J ends, which lost 6 bases and 1 base, there was a span of 14 bases. Germline V lookup: CDR1 SGHRS, CDR2 YFSETQ. The length of the CDR3 is 15 residues. CDR3 nucleotides: TGCGCCAGCAAGATGGTAGCAGGGAGCAATCAGCCCCAGCATTTT. Translating gives CASKMVAGSNQPQHF.